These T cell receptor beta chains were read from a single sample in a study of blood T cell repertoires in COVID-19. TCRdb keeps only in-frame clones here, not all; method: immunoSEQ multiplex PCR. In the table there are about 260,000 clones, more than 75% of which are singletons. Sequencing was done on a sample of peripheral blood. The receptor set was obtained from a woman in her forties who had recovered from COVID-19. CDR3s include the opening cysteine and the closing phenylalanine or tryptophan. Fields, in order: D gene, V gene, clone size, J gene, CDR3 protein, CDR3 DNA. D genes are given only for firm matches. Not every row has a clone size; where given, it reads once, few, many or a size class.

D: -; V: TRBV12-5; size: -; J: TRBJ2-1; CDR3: CASGWPWQATLKANEQFF; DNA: TGTGCTAGTGGTTGGCCCTGGCAGGCCACTTTAAAGGCCAATGAGCAGTTCTTC
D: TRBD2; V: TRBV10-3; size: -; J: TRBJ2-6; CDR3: CAITLGGTGANVLTF; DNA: TGTGCCATCACGCTGGGAGGGACTGGGGCCAACGTCCTGACTTTC
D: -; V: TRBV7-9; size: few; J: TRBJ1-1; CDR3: CASSIYSATEAFF; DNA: TGTGCCAGCAGCATATACTCCGCCACTGAAGCTTTCTTT
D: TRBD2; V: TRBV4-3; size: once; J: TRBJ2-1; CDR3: CASSQDHAGGQNRYNEQFF; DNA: TGCGCCAGCAGCCAAGATCATGCGGGGGGGCAGAATAGATACAATGAGCAGTTCTTC
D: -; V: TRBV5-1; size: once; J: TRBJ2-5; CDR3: CASSLPGQETQYF; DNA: TGCGCCAGCAGCTTACCAGGTCAAGAGACCCAGTACTTC
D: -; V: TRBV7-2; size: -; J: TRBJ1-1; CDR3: CASSLVSGNTEAFF; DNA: TGTGCCAGCAGCTTAGTTTCAGGGAACACTGAAGCTTTCTTT
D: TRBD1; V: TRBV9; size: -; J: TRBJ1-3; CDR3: CASSPLTGVGGTGTIYF; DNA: TGTGCCAGCAGCCCATTGACAGGGGTAGGCGGGACCGGCACCATATATTTT
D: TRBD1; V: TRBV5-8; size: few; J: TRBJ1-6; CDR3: CASSSRQGNSPLHF; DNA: TGTGCCAGCAGCTCCCGACAGGGGAATTCACCCCTCCACTTT
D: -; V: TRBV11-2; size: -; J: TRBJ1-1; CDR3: CASSFAGVSNTEAFF; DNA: TGTGCCAGCAGCTTTGCAGGGGTTTCGAACACTGAAGCTTTCTTT
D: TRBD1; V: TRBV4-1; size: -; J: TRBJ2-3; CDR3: CASSQETGGAGTDTQYF; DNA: TGCGCCAGCAGCCAAGAAACAGGGGGCGCGGGCACAGATACGCAGTATTTT
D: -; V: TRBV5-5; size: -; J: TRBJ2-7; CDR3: CASSFKEDGYEQYF; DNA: TGTGCCAGCAGCTTCAAGGAGGACGGTTACGAGCAGTACTTC
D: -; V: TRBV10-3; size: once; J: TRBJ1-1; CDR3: CAIRPRLGWGPLNTEAFF; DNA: TGTGCCATCAGACCGAGGTTGGGCTGGGGCCCCTTGAACACTGAAGCTTTCTTT
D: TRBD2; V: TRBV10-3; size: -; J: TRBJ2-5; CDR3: CAISPSGGQETQYF; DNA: TGTGCCATCAGCCCTAGCGGGGGCCAAGAGACCCAGTACTTC
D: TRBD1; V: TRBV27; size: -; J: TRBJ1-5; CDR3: CASRRTGDSNQPQHF; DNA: TGTGCCAGCAGGCGGACAGGAGATAGCAATCAGCCCCAGCATTTT
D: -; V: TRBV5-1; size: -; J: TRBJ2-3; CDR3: CASSLVGGPTDTQYF; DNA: TGCGCCAGCAGCTTGGTCGGGGGGCCCACAGATACGCAGTATTTT
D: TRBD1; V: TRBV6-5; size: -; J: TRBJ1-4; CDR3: CASRPTGLPDEKLFF; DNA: TGTGCCAGCAGACCGACAGGGCTCCCCGATGAAAAACTGTTTTTT
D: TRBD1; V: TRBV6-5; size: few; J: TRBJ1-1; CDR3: CASSPWTGSGSEAFF; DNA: TGTGCCAGCAGTCCCTGGACAGGGTCTGGGTCTGAAGCTTTCTTT
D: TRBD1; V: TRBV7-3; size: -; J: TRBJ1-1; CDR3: CASSLDRAATEAFF; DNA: TGTGCCAGCAGCCTAGACAGGGCTGCGACTGAAGCTTTCTTT
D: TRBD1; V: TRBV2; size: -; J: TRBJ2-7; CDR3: CASSEGDRVYEQYF; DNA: TGTGCCAGCAGTGAGGGGGACAGGGTCTACGAGCAGTATTTC
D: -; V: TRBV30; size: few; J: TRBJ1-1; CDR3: CAWRFSWNTEAFF; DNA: TGTGCCTGGAGGTTTTCTTGGAACACTGAAGCTTTCTTT
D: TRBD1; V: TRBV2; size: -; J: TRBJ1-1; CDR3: CASSGHTRDSNTEAFF; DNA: TGTGCCAGCAGTGGCCACACCCGGGACAGCAACACTGAAGCTTTCTTT
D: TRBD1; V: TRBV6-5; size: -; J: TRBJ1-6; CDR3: CASSDRGGYNSPLHF; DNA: TGTGCCAGCAGCGACAGGGGGGGCTATAATTCACCCCTCCACTTT
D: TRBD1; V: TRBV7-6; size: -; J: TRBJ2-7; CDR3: CASSLSDRGREVQYF; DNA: TGTGCCAGCAGCTTATCCGACAGGGGGAGGGAGGTGCAGTACTTC
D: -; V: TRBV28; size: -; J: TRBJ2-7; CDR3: CASSFLGGALYEQYF; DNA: TGTGCCAGCAGTTTCTTAGGGGGGGCTCTCTACGAGCAGTACTTC
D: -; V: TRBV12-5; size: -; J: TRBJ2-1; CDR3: CASGLVAGQEFF; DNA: TGTGCTAGTGGTTTGGTAGCGGGACAGGAGTTCTTC
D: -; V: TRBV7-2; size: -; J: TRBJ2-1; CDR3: CASSQSDRPRHEQFF; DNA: TGTGCCAGCAGCCAATCGGACAGACCAAGGCATGAGCAGTTCTTC
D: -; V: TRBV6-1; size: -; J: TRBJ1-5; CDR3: CASSEFRGSNQPQHF; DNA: TGTGCCAGCAGTGAGTTCAGGGGTAGCAATCAGCCCCAGCATTTT
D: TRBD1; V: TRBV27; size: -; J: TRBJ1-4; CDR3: CASSVQGYKEKLFF; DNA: TGTGCCAGCAGTGTACAGGGGTACAAAGAAAAACTGTTTTTT
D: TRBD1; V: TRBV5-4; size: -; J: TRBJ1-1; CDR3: CASSRETGGFTEAFF; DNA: TGTGCCAGCAGTCGTGAGACAGGGGGTTTTACTGAAGCTTTCTTT
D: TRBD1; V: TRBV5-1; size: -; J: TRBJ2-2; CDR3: CASRPGTEGGELFF; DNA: TGCGCCAGCCGCCCCGGGACAGAAGGCGGGGAGCTGTTTTTT
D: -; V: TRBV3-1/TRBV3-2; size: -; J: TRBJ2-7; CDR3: CASSQGPGGLYEQYF; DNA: TGTGCCAGCAGCCAAGGTCCGGGGGGCCTCTACGAGCAGTACTTC
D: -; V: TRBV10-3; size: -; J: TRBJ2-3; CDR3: CAIRAQRVKTDTQYF; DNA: TGTGCCATCAGAGCACAGCGGGTAAAGACAGATACGCAGTATTTT
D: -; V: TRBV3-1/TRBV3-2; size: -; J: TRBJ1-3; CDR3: CASSPDSTSGNTIYF; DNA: TGTGCCAGCAGCCCGGACAGTACCTCTGGAAACACCATATATTTT
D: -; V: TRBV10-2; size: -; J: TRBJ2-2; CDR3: CASKPSRTGELFF; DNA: TGCGCCAGCAAGCCTTCTCGGACCGGGGAGCTGTTTTTT
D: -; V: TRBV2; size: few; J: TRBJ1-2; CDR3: CATGQRNYGYTF; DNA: TGTGCCACCGGACAGAGAAACTATGGCTACACCTTC
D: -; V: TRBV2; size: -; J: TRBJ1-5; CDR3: CASRGGLSNQPQHF; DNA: TGTGCCTCACGGGGGGGTCTAAGCAATCAGCCCCAGCATTTT